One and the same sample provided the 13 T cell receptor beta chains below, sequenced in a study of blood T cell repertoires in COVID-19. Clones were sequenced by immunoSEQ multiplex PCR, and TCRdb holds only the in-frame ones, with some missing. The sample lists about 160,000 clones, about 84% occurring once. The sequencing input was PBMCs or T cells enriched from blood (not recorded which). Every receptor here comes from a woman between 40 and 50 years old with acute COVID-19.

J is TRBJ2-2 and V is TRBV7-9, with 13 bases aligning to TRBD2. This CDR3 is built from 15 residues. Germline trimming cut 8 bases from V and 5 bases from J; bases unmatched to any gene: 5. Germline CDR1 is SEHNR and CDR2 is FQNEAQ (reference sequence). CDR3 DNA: TGTGCCAGCGCAAGACTAGCGGGAGGAACCGGGGAGCTGTTTTTT. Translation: CASARLAGGTGELFF.

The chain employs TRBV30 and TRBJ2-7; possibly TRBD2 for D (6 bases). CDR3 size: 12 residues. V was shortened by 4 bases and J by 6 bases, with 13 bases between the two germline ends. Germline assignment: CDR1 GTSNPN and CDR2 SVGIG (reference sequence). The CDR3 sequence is CAWTHLGGEQYF. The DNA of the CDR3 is TGTGCCTGGACCCACCTGGGGGGCGAGCAGTACTTC.

The CDR3 DNA is TGTGCCAGCAGCCCAAGTAGGGGGGGCCTGAGGGCTGAAGCTTTCTTT. Amino acid sequence: CASSPSRGGLRAEAFF. This chain connects TRBV4-2 to TRBJ1-1, with D perhaps matching TRBD1 (6 bases). V lost 4 bases and J lost 6, with 21 bases in between. CDR1 is LGHNA and CDR2 is YNFKEQ in the germline V gene. The length of the CDR3 is 16 residues.

The chain's CDR3 is CASSLGRPGSLGANVLTF. Written as DNA, the CDR3 is TGTGCCAGCAGCTTGGGTCGCCCGGGGTCTCTGGGGGCCAACGTCCTGACTTTC. The rearrangement links TRBV5-4 to TRBJ2-6; D may be TRBD2 (5 bases). Germline CDR1 is SGHNT and CDR2 is YYREEE (reference sequence). V was shortened by 0 bases and J by 4 bases, with 17 bases between the two germline ends. The CDR3 has 18 amino acids. Supplemented by reference TRBV5-4 and TRBJ2-6, the full variable domain reads ETGVTQSPTHLIKTRGQQVTLRCSSQSGHNTVSWYQQALGQGPQFIFQYYREEENGRGNFPPRFSGLQFPNYSSELNVNALELDDSALYLCASSLGRPGSLGANVLTFGAGSRLTVL.

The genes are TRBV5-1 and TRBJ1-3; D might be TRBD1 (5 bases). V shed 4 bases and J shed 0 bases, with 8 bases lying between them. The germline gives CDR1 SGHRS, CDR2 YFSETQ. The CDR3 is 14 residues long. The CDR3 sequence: CASSQGSSGNTIYF. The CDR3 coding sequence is TGCGCCAGCAGCCAGGGATCCTCTGGAAACACCATATATTTT. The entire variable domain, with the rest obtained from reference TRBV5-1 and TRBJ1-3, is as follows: KAGVTQTPRYLIKTRGQQVTLSCSPISGHRSVSWYQQTPGQGLQFLFEYFSETQRNKGNFPGRFSGRQFSNSRSEMNVSTLELGDSALYLCASSQGSSGNTIYFGEGSWLTVV.

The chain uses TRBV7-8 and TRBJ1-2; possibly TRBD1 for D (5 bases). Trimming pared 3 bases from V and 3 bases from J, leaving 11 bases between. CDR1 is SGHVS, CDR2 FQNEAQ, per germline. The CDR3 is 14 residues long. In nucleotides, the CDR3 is TGTGCCAGCAGCTTGTTATCGGGGGACTATGGCTACACCTTC. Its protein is CASSLLSGDYGYTF.

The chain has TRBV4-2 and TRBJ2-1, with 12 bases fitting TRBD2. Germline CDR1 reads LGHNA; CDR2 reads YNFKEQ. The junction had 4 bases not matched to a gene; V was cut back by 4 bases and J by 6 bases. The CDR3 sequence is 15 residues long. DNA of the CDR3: TGTGCCAGCAGCCCGCTAGCGGGAGGGCCCAATGAGCAGTTCTTC. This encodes CASSPLAGGPNEQFF.

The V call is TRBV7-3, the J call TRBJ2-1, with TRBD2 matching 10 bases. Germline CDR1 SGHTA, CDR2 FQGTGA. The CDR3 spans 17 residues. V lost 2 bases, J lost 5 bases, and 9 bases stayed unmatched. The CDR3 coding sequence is TGTGCCAGCAGCTTAGCAGCCGGGACTAGCGTACACAATGAGCAGTTCTTC. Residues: CASSLAAGTSVHNEQFF.

This chain's CDR3 is CASSLGQGAVEAFF. The CDR3 DNA reads TGTGCCAGCAGCTTGGGACAGGGGGCTGTTGAAGCTTTCTTT. This sequence joins TRBV11-3 and TRBJ1-1; 12 bases line up with TRBD1. This CDR3 contains 14 residues. V dropped 3 bases and J dropped 7; count of bases not matched to a gene: 3. The V gene's germline CDR1 is SGHNT and CDR2 YENEEA.

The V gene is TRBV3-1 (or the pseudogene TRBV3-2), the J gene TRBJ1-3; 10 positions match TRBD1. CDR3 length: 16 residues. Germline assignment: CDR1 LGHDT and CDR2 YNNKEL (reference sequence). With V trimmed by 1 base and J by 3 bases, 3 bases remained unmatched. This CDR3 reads CASSQVWTGGGNTIYF. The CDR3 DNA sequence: TGTGCCAGCAGCCAAGTTTGGACAGGGGGTGGAAACACCATATATTTT.

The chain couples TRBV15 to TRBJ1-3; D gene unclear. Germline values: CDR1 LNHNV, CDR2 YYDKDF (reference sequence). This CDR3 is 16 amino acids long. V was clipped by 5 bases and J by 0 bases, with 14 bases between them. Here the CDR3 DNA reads TGTGCCACCAGCCATGATAACACAAACTCTGGAAACACCATATATTTT. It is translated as CATSHDNTNSGNTIYF.

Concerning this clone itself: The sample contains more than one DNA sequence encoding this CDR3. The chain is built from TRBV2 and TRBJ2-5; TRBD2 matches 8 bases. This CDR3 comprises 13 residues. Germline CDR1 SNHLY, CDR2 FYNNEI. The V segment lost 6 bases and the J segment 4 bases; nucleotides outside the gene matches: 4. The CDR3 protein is CASRGTSGETQYF. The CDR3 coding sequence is TGTGCCAGCAGGGGTACTAGCGGAGAGACCCAGTACTTC.

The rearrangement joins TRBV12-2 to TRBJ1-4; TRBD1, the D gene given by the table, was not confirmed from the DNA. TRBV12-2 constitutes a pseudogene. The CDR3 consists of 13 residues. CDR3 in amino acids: CASRGHFNEKLFF. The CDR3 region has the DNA TGTGCAAGTCGCGGACACTTTAATGAAAAACTGTTTTTT.